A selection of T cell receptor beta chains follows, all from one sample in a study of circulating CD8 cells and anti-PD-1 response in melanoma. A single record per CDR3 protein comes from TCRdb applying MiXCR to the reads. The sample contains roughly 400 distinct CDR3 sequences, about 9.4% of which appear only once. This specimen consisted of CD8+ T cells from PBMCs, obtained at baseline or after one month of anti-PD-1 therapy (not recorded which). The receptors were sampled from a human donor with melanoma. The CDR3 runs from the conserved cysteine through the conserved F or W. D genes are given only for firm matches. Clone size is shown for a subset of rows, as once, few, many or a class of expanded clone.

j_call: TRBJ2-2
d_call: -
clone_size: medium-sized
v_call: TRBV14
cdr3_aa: CASSQEWRGATGELFF
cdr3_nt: TGTGCCAGCAGCCAAGAGTGGAGGGGCGCTACCGGGGAGCTGTTTTTT

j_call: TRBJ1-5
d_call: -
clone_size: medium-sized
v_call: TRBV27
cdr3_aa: CASSFRGTGNQPQHF
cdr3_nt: TGTGCCAGCAGTTTTCGGGGTACCGGCAATCAGCCCCAGCATTTT

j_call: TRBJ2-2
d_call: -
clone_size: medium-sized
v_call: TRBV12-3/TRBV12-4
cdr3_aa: CASSLWETPNTGELFF
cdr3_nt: TGTGCCAGCAGTTTGTGGGAAACTCCGAACACCGGGGAGCTGTTTTTT

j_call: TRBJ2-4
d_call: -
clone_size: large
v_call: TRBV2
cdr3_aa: CASTRDTTIQYF
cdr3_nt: TGTGCCAGCACCAGGGACACAACCATTCAGTACTTC

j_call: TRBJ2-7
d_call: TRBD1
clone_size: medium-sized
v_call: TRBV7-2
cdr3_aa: CASSLGQGAYEQYF
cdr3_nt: TGTGCCAGCAGCTTAGGACAGGGGGCATACGAGCAGTACTTC

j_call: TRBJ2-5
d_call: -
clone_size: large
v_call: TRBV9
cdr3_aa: CASSPPDYQETQYF
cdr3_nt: TGTGCCAGCAGCCCACCCGACTACCAAGAGACCCAGTACTTC

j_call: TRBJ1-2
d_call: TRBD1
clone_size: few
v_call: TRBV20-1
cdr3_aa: CSAVDRGYGYTF
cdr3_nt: TGCAGTGCCGTGGACAGGGGCTATGGCTACACCTTC

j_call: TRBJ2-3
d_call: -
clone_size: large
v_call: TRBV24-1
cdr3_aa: CATSDEGWGGNTQYF
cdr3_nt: TGTGCCACCAGTGATGAGGGTTGGGGCGGGAATACGCAGTATTTT

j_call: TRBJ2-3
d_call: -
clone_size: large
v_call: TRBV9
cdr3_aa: CASSVTGEITDTQYF
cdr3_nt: TGTGCCAGCAGCGTAACCGGGGAGATCACAGATACGCAGTATTTT

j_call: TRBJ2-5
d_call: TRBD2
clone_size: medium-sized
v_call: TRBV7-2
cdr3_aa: CASSYTSGRWETQYF
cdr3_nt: TGTGCCAGCAGCTACACTAGCGGGCGGTGGGAGACCCAGTACTTC

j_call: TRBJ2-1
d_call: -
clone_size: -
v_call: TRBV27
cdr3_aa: CASSPLAAGNEQFF
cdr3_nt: TGTGCCAGCAGCCCATTAGCGGCCGGCAATGAGCAGTTCTTC

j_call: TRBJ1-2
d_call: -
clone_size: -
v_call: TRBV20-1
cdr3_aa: CSAREDGNYGYTF
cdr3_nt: TGCAGTGCTAGGGAGGACGGCAACTATGGCTACACCTTC

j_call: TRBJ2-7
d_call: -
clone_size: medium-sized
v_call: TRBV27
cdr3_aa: CASKGGSGYEQYF
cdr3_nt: TGTGCCAGCAAAGGAGGGTCCGGCTACGAGCAGTACTTC

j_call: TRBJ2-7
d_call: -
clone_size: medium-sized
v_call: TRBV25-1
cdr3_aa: CASSAQGDGDEQYF
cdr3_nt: TGTGCCAGCAGTGCACAGGGAGATGGTGACGAGCAGTACTTC

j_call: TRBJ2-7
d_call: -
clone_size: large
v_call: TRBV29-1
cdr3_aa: CSAEGETYEQYF
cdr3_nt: TGCAGCGCCGAAGGGGAAACCTACGAGCAGTACTTC

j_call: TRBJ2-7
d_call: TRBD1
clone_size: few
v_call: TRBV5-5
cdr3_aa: CASSLGGQATYEQYF
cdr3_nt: TGTGCCAGCAGCTTGGGAGGACAGGCCACCTACGAGCAGTACTTC

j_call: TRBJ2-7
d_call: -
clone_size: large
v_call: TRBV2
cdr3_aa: CASSRDSSSSYEQYF
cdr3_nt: TGTGCCAGCAGTAGGGACTCCTCGAGCTCCTACGAGCAGTACTTC

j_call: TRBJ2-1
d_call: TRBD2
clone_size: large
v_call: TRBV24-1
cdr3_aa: CATSDRTQRDYYNEQFF
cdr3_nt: TGTGCCACCAGTGACCGGACCCAGCGGGACTACTACAATGAGCAGTTCTTC

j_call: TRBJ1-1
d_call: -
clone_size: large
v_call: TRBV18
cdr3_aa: CASSPAGYGVTEAFF
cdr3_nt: TGTGCCAGCTCACCGGCAGGGTACGGGGTCACTGAAGCTTTCTTT

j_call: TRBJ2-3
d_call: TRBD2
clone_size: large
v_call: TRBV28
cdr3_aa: CASSFLAGTDTQYF
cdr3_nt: TGTGCCAGCAGTTTCCTAGCGGGGACAGATACGCAGTATTTT

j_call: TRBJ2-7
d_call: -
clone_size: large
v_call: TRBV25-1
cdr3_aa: CASSATGTRPYEQYF
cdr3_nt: TGTGCCAGCAGTGCAACCGGGACGCGTCCCTACGAGCAGTACTTC

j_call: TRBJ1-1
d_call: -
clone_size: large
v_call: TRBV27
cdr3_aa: CASRSGQTNTEAFF
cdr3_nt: TGTGCCAGCAGGTCTGGACAGACAAACACTGAAGCTTTCTTT

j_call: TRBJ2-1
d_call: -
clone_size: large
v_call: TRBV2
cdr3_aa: CASSRDTGSNEQFF
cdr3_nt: TGTGCCAGCAGCCGGGATACAGGGAGCAATGAGCAGTTCTTC

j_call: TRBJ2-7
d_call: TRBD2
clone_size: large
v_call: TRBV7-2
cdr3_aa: CASSGLVNEQYF
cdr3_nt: TGTGCCAGCAGCGGACTAGTCAACGAGCAGTACTTC

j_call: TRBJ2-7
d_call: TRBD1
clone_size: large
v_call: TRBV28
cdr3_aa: CASTPGGKEQYF
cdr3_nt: TGTGCCAGCACTCCAGGGGGTAAGGAGCAGTACTTC

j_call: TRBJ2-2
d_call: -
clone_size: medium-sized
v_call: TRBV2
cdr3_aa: CASSAFSGELFF
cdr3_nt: TGTGCCAGCAGCGCCTTCTCCGGGGAGCTGTTTTTT

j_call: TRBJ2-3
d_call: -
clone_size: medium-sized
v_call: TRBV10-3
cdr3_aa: CAIKGSGGGGTDTQYF
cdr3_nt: TGTGCCATCAAAGGGAGTGGAGGGGGCGGCACAGATACGCAGTATTTT

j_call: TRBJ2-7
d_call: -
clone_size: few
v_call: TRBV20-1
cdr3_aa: CSAREFTSYEQYF
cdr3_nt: TGCAGTGCTAGAGAGTTCACATCCTACGAGCAGTACTTC

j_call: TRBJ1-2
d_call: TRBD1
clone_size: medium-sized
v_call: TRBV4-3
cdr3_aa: CASSQEGNTGTVSIYGYTF
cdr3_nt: TGCGCCAGCAGCCAAGAGGGGAATACCGGGACAGTTTCTATCTATGGCTACACCTTC

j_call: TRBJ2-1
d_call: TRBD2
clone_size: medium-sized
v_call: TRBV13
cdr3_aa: CASSPPGLAGDEQFF
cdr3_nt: TGTGCCAGCAGCCCCCCCGGACTAGCGGGAGATGAGCAGTTCTTC

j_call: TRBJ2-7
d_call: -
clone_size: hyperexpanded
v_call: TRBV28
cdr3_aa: CASSLSGASGLYEQYF
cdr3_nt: TGTGCCAGCAGTTTGTCGGGGGCCTCGGGGCTCTACGAGCAGTACTTC

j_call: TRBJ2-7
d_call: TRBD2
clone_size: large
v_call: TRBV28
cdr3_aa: CASSINGAGGLYEQYF
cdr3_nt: TGTGCCAGCAGCATTAACGGGGCGGGAGGACTATACGAGCAGTACTTC

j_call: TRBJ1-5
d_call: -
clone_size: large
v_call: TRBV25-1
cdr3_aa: CASRQGNQPQHF
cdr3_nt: TGTGCCAGCAGACAGGGCAATCAGCCCCAGCATTTT

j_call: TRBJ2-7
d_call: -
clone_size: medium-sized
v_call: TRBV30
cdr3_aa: CAWWAVPYEQYF
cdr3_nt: TGTGCCTGGTGGGCTGTCCCCTACGAGCAGTACTTC

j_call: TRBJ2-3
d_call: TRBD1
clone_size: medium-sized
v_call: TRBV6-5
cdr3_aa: CASSQGQGFTDTQYF
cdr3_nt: TGTGCCAGCAGTCAAGGACAGGGTTTCACAGATACGCAGTATTTT

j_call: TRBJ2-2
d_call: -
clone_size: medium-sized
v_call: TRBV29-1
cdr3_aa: CSVEQRYTGELFF
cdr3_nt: TGCAGCGTTGAGCAGCGATACACCGGGGAGCTGTTTTTT

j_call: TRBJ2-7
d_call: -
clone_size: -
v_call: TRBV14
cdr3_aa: CASSLLDKIAYEQYF
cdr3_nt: TGTGCCAGCAGCCTGCTGGATAAAATAGCCTACGAGCAGTACTTC

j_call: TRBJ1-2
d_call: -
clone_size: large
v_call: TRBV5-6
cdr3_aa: CASSGGTGDGYTF
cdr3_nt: TGTGCCAGCAGCGGAGGGACGGGGGATGGCTACACCTTC

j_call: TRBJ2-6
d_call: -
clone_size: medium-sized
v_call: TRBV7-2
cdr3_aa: CASSLMAPQYSGANVLTF
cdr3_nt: TGTGCCAGCAGCTTAATGGCCCCGCAGTACTCTGGGGCCAACGTCCTGACTTTC

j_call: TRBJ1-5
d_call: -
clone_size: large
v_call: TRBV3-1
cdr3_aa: CASSQGGGGGLDQPQHF
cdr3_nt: TGTGCCAGCAGCCAAGGGGGAGGTGGCGGTCTCGATCAGCCCCAGCATTTT

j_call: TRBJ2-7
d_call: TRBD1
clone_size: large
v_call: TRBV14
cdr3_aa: CASSRERQGYEQYF
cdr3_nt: TGTGCCAGCAGCCGAGAACGACAGGGCTACGAGCAGTACTTC

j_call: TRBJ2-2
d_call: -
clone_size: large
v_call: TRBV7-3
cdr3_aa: CASSFTGPFTGELFF
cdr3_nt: TGTGCCAGCAGCTTTACGGGACCGTTCACCGGGGAGCTGTTTTTT